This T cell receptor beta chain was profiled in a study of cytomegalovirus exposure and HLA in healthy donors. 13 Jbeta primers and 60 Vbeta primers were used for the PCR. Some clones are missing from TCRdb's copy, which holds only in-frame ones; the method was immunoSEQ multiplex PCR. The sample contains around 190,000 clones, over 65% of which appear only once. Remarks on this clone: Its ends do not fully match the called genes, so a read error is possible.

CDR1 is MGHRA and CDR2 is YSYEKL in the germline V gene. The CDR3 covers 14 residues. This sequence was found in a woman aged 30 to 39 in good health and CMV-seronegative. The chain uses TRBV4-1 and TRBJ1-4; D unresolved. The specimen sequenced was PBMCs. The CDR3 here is CASSQLQTNEELFF. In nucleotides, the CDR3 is TGCGCCAGCAGCCAACTTCAGACTAATGAAGAACTGTTTTTT.